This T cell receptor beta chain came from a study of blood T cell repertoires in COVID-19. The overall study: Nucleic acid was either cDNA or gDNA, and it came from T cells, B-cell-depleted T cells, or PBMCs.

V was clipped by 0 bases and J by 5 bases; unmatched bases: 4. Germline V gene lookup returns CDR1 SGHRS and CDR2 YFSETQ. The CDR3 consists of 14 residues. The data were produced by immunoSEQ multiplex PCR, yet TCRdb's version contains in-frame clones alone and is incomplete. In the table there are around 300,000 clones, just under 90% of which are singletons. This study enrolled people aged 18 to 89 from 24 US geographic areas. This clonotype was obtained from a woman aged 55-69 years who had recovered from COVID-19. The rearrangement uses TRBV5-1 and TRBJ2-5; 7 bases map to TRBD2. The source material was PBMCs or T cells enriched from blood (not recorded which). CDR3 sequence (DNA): TGCGCCAGCAGCTTGGCCTCAGCGGGGGAGACCCAGTACTTC. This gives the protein CASSLASAGETQYF.